This record looks at one T cell receptor beta chain sequence and its context. Its target is unknown. This specimen belongs to a study of blood T cells in healthy people across ages. Study outcomes and limitations: PBMCs left unsorted prevented a conclusive naive versus antigen-experienced comparison. Fewer expanded clones and more diversity marked long-lived versus aged donors. Estimated diversity, derived from one million T cells, was regarded as an underestimate. TCR beta diversity, measured per million T cells, fell in a roughly linear way with age.

Using a J-beta primer mix together with a sample-barcoded 5' primer, a second PCR was run for 7 to 11 cycles. TCRdb passed the 5' RACE reads through MiXCR, listing each CDR3 protein once. The table includes around 650,000 distinct CDR3 sequences, 32% detected once. CDR3 length: 14 residues. Germline V gives CDR1 SGHTA, CDR2 FQGNSA. The TCR sequence derives from a woman of 80 years or more in good health. The material sequenced was blood. The rearrangement joins TRBV7-2 to TRBJ2-7; D is unresolved. TRBJ2-5 matches the DNA end more closely, so the J call is doubtful. In nucleotides, the CDR3 is TGTGCCAGCAGCTTAGCGCGAGCCTCGGAGACCCAGTACTTC. It yields the protein CASSLARASETQYF.